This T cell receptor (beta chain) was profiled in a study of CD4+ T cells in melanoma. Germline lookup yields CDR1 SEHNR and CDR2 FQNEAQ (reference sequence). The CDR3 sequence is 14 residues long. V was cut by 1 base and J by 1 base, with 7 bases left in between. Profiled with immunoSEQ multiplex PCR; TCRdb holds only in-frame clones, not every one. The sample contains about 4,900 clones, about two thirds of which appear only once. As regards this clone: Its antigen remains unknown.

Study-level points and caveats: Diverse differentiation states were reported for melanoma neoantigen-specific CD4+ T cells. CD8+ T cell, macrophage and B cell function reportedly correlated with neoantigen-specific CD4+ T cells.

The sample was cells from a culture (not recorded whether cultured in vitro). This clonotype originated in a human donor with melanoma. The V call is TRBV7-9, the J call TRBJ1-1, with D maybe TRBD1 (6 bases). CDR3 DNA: TGTGCCAGCAGCTTAGAAGGGGGGAACACTGAAGCTTTCTTT. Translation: CASSLEGGNTEAFF.